One sample yielded the 16 T cell receptor beta chains listed below, sequenced in a study of blood T cell repertoires in COVID-19. Method: immunoSEQ multiplex PCR; TCRdb's copy keeps in-frame clones and lacks some. The table records more than 150,000 clones, more than 80% of them present only once. The source material was peripheral blood. The receptors stem from a human donor in a cohort sampled during active COVID-19.

J is TRBJ2-5 and V is TRBV5-1, with TRBD2 matching 8 bases. Trimming cost V 4 bases and J 0 bases; bases outside gene matches: 5. Germline loops: CDR1 SGHRS, CDR2 YFSETQ. This CDR3 has 15 amino acids. In nucleotides, the CDR3 is TGCGCCAGCAGCCTTAGCGGGGAGCACCAAGAGACCCAGTACTTC. Protein sequence: CASSLSGEHQETQYF.

The V call is TRBV6-1, the J call TRBJ1-2; no definite D call. V lost 4 bases to trimming and J lost 7 bases, with 13 bases between them. This CDR3 comprises 13 residues. Germline V CDR1 and CDR2: MNHNS, SASEGT. The chain's CDR3 is CASSGAGSSGYTF. Written as DNA, the CDR3 is TGTGCCAGCAGTGGAGCGGGGAGTAGTGGCTACACCTTC.

The gene calls are TRBV18 and TRBJ1-2, with 11 bases lining up with TRBD1. Trimming cost V 4 bases and J 6 bases; bases outside gene matches: 7. Germline values: CDR1 KGHSH, CDR2 LQKENI. The CDR3 has 15 residues. CDR3: CASSLGQGAADGYTF. DNA of the CDR3: TGTGCCAGCTCACTCGGACAGGGGGCAGCGGATGGCTACACCTTC.

The chain couples TRBV11-3 to TRBJ1-1; no clear D gene. CDR3 length: 13 residues. Germline V gene lookup returns CDR1 SGHNT and CDR2 YENEEA. Trimming removed 1 base from V and 10 bases from J, with 13 bases in between. In DNA form, the CDR3 reads TGTGCCAGCAGCTTAGGGTTCTCCAGTGCAGCTTTCTTT. It codes for CASSLGFSSAAFF.

The chain has TRBV12-3 or TRBV12-4 and TRBJ2-1; no reliable D call. Trimming took 3 bases from V and 8 from J, leaving 11 bases between them. This CDR3 region has 13 residues. CDR3 in amino acids: CASSFALSYEQFF. CDR3 sequence (DNA): TGTGCCAGCAGTTTCGCACTAAGCTATGAGCAGTTCTTC.

The genes are TRBV7-9 and TRBJ2-3, with 9 bases matching TRBD2. Trimming at V came to 4 bases and at J to 2 bases, leaving 10 bases not matched to a gene. The CDR3 is 17 residues long. CDR1 and CDR2 (germline): SEHNR, FQNEAQ (reference sequence). The CDR3 here is CASSSGRRGGPTDTQYF. CDR3 bases: TGTGCCAGCAGCTCCGGTAGGCGGGGGGGCCCCACAGATACGCAGTATTTT. The full variable domain, completed using reference TRBV7-9 and TRBJ2-3, is DTGVSQNPRHKITKRGQNVTFRCDPISEHNRLYWYRQTLGQGPEFLTYFQNEAQLEKSRLLSDRFSAERPKGSFSTLEIQRTEQGDSAMYLCASSSGRRGGPTDTQYFGPGTRLTVL.

The chain's CDR3 is CASSQDFGTGGYEQYF. The CDR3 DNA sequence: TGCGCCAGCAGCCAAGATTTTGGTACAGGGGGCTACGAGCAGTACTTC. The chain joins TRBV4-1 to TRBJ2-7, with 8 positions matching TRBD1. The CDR3 is 16 amino acids. After removal of 0 bases from V and 3 bases from J, the junction contained 7 bases not matched to a gene. Germline V lookup: CDR1 MGHRA, CDR2 YSYEKL.

The chain uses TRBV12-3 or TRBV12-4 and TRBJ1-4; weak D call: TRBD1 (6 bases). This CDR3 spans 11 amino acids. The V and J ends lost 11 bases and 10 bases respectively, with 14 bases between them. The CDR3 DNA reads as TGTGCCCCCAAGGACAGCCGAAAACTGTTTTTT. Amino acids: CAPKDSRKLFF.

This chain uses TRBV29-1 with TRBJ1-2; TRBD1 matches 8 bases. In germline, CDR1 is SQVTM, CDR2 ANQGSEA. The CDR3 is made up of 13 amino acids. After removal of 6 bases from V and 7 bases from J, the junction contained 10 bases not matched to a gene. DNA of the CDR3: TGCAGCGTGAAACCCGGGACAGGCTTTGGCTACACCTTC. It codes for CSVKPGTGFGYTF.

This clone appeared a single time. The V and J genes are TRBV5-1 and TRBJ2-1; the D gene is possibly TRBD1 (5 bases). The ends were cut back, 3 bases at V and 6 bases at J, with 19 bases in the middle. The germline CDR1 and CDR2 sequences are SGHRS and YFSETQ. This CDR3 is 16 amino acids long. CDR3: CASSSLVGRAGNEQFF. CDR3 in DNA: TGCGCCAGCAGCTCATTGGTGGGGCGTGCTGGCAATGAGCAGTTCTTC. Variable domain in full (rest from reference TRBV5-1 and TRBJ2-1): KAGVTQTPRYLIKTRGQQVTLSCSPISGHRSVSWYQQTPGQGLQFLFEYFSETQRNKGNFPGRFSGRQFSNSRSEMNVSTLELGDSALYLCASSSLVGRAGNEQFFGPGTRLTVL.

The chain is built from TRBV5-4 and TRBJ2-5; 7 bases map to TRBD2. Trimming removed 0 bases from V and 2 bases from J; junction bases left unmatched: 4. Germline lookup yields CDR1 SGHNT and CDR2 YYREEE (reference sequence). This CDR3 has 15 amino acids. In DNA, the CDR3 is TGTGCCAGCAGCTTGGCGGGGGGTGCGCAAGAGACCCAGTACTTC. Protein product: CASSLAGGAQETQYF.

This clone has only one observation. The CDR3 loop is CASSRAGVYEQYF. For the CDR3, the DNA is TGTGCCAGCAGCCGTGCGGGGGTCTACGAGCAGTACTTC. This rearrangement joins TRBV5-6 to TRBJ2-7, with 7 bases identical to TRBD2. The CDR3 runs to 13 residues. Germline V gene lookup returns CDR1 SGHDT and CDR2 YYEEEE. Trimming at V came to 4 bases and at J to 3 bases, leaving 4 bases not matched to a gene.

The rearrangement links TRBV3-1 (or the pseudogene TRBV3-2) to TRBJ2-7; possibly TRBD2 for D (6 bases). Between the trimmed V and J ends, which lost 4 bases and 6 bases, there was a span of 16 bases. The CDR3 length is 14 residues. Germline V lookup: CDR1 LGHDT, CDR2 YNNKEL (reference sequence). The CDR3 region has the DNA TGTGCCAGCAGCCGAGAGAGGGAGGTTGTCGAGCAGTACTTC. This codes for CASSREREVVEQYF.

V gene TRBV13 combines with J gene TRBJ2-5, with 7 bases aligning to TRBD2. The CDR3 loop spans 14 amino acids. Germline values: CDR1 PRHDT, CDR2 FYEKMQ (reference sequence). V lost 0 bases, J lost 5 bases, and 3 bases stayed unmatched. In DNA, the CDR3 is TGTGCCAGCAGCTTAGGCGCGGGGGTGGAGACCCAGTACTTC. Protein sequence: CASSLGAGVETQYF.

The CDR3 DNA reads as TGTGCCACCGAGGCAGGGGGCGACTCTGGAAACACCATATATTTT. This encodes CATEAGGDSGNTIYF. The chain carries TRBV5-4 and TRBJ1-3, with 8 bases matching TRBD1. V trimming: 9 bases; J trimming: 0 bases; junction bases outside the gene matches: 8. Germline V gives CDR1 SGHNT, CDR2 YYREEE (reference sequence). This CDR3 has 15 amino acids.

V usage is TRBV28 and J usage is TRBJ2-7, with D perhaps matching TRBD2 (6 bases). This CDR3 spans 14 amino acids. Germline CDR1 MDHEN, CDR2 SYDVKM. V was pared by 7 bases and J by 4 bases, with 17 bases between. CDR3 DNA: TGTGCCAGCAAGTACTCAGGGAGGCAGTACGAGCAGTACTTC. Protein: CASKYSGRQYEQYF.